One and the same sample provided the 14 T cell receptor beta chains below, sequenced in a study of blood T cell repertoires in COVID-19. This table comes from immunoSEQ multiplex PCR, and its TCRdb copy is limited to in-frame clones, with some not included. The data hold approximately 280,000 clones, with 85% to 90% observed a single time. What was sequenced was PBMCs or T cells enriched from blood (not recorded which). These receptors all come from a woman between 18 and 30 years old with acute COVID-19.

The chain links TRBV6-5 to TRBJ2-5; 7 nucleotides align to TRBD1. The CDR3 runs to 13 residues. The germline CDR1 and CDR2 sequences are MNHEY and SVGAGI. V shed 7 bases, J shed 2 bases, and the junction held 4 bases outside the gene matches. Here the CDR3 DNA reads TGTGCCAGCACCAGGGACAGACAAGAGACCCAGTACTTC. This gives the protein CASTRDRQETQYF.

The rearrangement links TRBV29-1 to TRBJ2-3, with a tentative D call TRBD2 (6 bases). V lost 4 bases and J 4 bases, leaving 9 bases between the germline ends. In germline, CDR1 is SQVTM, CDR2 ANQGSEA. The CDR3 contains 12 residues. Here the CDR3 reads CSVGPGADTQYF. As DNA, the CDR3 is TGCAGCGTTGGCCCGGGAGCAGATACGCAGTATTTT.

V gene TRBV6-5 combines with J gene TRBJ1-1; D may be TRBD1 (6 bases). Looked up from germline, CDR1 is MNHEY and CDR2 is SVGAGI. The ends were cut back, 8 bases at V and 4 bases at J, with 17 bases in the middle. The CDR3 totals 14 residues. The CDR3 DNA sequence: TGTGCCAGCCGGAGAAACAGGGAGGGCACTGAAGCTTTCTTT. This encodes CASRRNREGTEAFF.

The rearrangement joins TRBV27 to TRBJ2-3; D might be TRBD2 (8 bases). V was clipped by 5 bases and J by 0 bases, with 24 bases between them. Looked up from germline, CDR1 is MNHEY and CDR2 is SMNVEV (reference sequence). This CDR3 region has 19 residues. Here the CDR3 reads CASSLETGEQRESTDTQYF. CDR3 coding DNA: TGTGCCAGCAGTCTAGAAACAGGGGAGCAGCGGGAGAGCACAGATACGCAGTATTTT.

This CDR3 reads CASSDLAGSRGEQYF. CDR3 nucleotide sequence: TGTGCCAGCAGTGACCTAGCGGGGAGTCGCGGCGAGCAGTACTTC. The V gene is TRBV2, the J gene TRBJ2-7; 9 bases fit TRBD2. The CDR3 totals 15 residues. In germline, CDR1 is SNHLY, CDR2 FYNNEI. Losses at the gene ends were 3 bases for V and 6 bases for J; bases not matched to a gene: 9.

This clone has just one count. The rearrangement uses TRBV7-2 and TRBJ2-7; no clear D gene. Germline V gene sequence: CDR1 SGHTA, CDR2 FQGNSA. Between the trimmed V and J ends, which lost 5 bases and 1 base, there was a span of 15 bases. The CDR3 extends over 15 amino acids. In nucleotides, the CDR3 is TGTGCCAGCAGCCCACCACCCCCTCAGTCCTACGAGCAGTACTTC. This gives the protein CASSPPPPQSYEQYF.

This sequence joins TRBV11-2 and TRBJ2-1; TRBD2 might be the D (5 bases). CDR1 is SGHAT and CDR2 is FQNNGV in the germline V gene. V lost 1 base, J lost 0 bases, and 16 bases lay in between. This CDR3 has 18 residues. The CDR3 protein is CASSLAPGLPGSYNEQFF. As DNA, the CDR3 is TGTGCCAGCAGCTTAGCCCCAGGACTCCCCGGCTCCTACAATGAGCAGTTCTTC.

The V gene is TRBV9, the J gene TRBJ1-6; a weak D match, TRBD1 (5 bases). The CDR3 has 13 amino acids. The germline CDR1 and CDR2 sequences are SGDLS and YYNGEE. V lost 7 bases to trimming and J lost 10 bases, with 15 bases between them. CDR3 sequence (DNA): TGTGCCAGCGGGGGGAGGGCTCGGTCACCCCTCCACTTT. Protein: CASGGRARSPLHF.

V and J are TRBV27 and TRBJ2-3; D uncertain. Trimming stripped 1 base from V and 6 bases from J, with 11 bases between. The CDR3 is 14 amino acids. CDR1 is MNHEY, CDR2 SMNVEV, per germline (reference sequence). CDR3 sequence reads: CASSLWSPGDTQYF. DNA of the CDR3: TGTGCCAGCAGTTTATGGAGCCCCGGCGATACGCAGTATTTT.

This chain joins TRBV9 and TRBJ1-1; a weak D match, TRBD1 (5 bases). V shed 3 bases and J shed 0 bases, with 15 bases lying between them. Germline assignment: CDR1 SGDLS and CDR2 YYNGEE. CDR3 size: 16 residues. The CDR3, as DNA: TGTGCCAGCAGCGCCCATCGCGGACAATTGAACACTGAAGCTTTCTTT. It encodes CASSAHRGQLNTEAFF.

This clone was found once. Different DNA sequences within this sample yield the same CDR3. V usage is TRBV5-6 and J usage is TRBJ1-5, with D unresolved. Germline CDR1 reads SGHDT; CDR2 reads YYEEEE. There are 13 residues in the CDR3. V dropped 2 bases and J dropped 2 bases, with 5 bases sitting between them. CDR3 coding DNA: TGTGCCAGCAGCTTTGGAGGCAATCAGCCCCAGCATTTT. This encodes CASSFGGNQPQHF. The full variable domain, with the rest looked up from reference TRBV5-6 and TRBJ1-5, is DAGVTQSPTHLIKTRGQQVTLRCSPKSGHDTVSWYQQALGQGPQFIFQYYEEEERQRGNFPDRFSGHQFPNYSSELNVNALLLGDSALYLCASSFGGNQPQHFGDGTRLSIL.

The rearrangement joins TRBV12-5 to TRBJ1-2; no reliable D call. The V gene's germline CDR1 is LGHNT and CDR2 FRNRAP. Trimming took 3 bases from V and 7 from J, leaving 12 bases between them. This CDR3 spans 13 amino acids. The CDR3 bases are TGTGCTAGTGGTTTTGAGGGAAAGGGTGGCTACACCTTC. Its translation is CASGFEGKGGYTF.

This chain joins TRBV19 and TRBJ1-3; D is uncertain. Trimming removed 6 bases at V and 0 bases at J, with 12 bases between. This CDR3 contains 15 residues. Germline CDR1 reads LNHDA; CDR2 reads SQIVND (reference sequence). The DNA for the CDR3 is TGTGCCAGTAGCTCAACCACTTACTCTGGAAACACCATATATTTT. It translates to CASSSTTYSGNTIYF.

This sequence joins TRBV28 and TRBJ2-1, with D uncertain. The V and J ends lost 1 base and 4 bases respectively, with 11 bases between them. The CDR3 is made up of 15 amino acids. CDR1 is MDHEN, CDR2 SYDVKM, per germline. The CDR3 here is CASSLLSASYNEQFF. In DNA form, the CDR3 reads TGTGCCAGCAGTTTATTATCGGCTAGTTACAATGAGCAGTTCTTC.